This TCR beta chain was obtained from a study of control samples from healthy donors and cancer patients. Data came from immunoSEQ multiplex PCR; TCRdb stores just in-frame clones and leaves some out. The repertoire holds approximately 100,000 clones, roughly 92% seen once, with around 2.8% in the top ten. The V segment lost 3 bases and the J segment 4 bases; nucleotides outside the gene matches: 7. This CDR3 contains 15 residues. The germline gives CDR1 LNHDA, CDR2 SQIVND (reference sequence). Sequences were obtained from blood. This chain joins TRBV19 and TRBJ2-3, with 7 bases fitting TRBD1. This sequence was found in a human donor in good health. The donor label of this sample is uncertain. CDR3 DNA: TGTGCCAGTAGTATCCACAGGGGAGAGGCAGATACGCAGTATTTT. Translated, it gives CASSIHRGEADTQYF.